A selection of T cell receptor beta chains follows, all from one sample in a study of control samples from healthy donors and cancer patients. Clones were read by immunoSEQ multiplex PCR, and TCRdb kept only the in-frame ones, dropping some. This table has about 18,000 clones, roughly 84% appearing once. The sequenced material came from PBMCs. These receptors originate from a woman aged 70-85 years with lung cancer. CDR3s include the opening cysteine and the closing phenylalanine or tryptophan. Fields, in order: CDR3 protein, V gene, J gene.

cdr3_aa: CASSQAGTSGLYNEQFF
v_call: TRBV14
j_call: TRBJ2-1

cdr3_aa: CASSRDSPPYEQYF
v_call: TRBV6-2/TRBV6-3
j_call: TRBJ2-7

cdr3_aa: CASMGDSSYNEQFF
v_call: TRBV2
j_call: TRBJ2-1

cdr3_aa: CSASVLANSYEQYF
v_call: TRBV20-1
j_call: TRBJ2-7

cdr3_aa: CASSGHRGVYEQYF
v_call: TRBV2
j_call: TRBJ2-7

cdr3_aa: CATSDLGGLAGRYEQYF
v_call: TRBV24-1
j_call: TRBJ2-7

cdr3_aa: CASSSGLADAYNEQFF
v_call: TRBV3-1/TRBV3-2
j_call: TRBJ2-1

cdr3_aa: CASSLGLAGGEQFF
v_call: TRBV5-1
j_call: TRBJ2-1

cdr3_aa: CASSLGTWGEQYF
v_call: TRBV12-3/TRBV12-4
j_call: TRBJ2-7

cdr3_aa: CASSPGLGSPLHF
v_call: TRBV6-6
j_call: TRBJ1-6

cdr3_aa: CASSLERTDTQYF
v_call: TRBV7-7
j_call: TRBJ2-3

cdr3_aa: CASSRDPSYEQYF
v_call: TRBV5-6
j_call: TRBJ2-7

cdr3_aa: CASSLDSSYNSPLHF
v_call: TRBV7-2
j_call: TRBJ1-6

cdr3_aa: CASRDGPSNQPQHF
v_call: TRBV19
j_call: TRBJ1-5

cdr3_aa: CASSLERDRGLNTEAFF
v_call: TRBV13
j_call: TRBJ1-1

cdr3_aa: CASSIWSGETQYF
v_call: TRBV7-3
j_call: TRBJ2-5

cdr3_aa: CASSLIPSYNEQFF
v_call: TRBV5-1
j_call: TRBJ2-1

cdr3_aa: CASSPFAGGQETQYF
v_call: TRBV18
j_call: TRBJ2-5

cdr3_aa: CASSPAGLAGDEQYF
v_call: TRBV7-2
j_call: TRBJ2-7

cdr3_aa: CASSNFKCGRAADTQYF
v_call: TRBV21-1
j_call: TRBJ2-3

cdr3_aa: CASSLDRGHGYTF
v_call: TRBV7-9
j_call: TRBJ1-2

cdr3_aa: CSDTSGGGYTF
v_call: TRBV29-1
j_call: TRBJ1-2

cdr3_aa: CASTPSGHVYEQYF
v_call: TRBV19
j_call: TRBJ2-7

cdr3_aa: CASSPGTSWGEQYF
v_call: TRBV2
j_call: TRBJ2-7

cdr3_aa: CASGQGQINGELFF
v_call: TRBV5-1
j_call: TRBJ2-2

cdr3_aa: CASRPGTGLNEQYF
v_call: TRBV19
j_call: TRBJ2-7

cdr3_aa: CASDRKRFLYEQYF
v_call: TRBV2
j_call: TRBJ2-7